This TCR beta chain appears in the sequencing data of a study of cytomegalovirus exposure and HLA in healthy donors. This clone was seen more than once but under ten times. What it binds is unknown. Looked up from germline, CDR1 is SNHLY and CDR2 is FYNNEI. The CDR3 has 13 residues. J gave up 8 bases and V 4 bases, and 5 bases lay outside the gene matches. A multiplex PCR was run with 60 Vbeta primers and 13 Jbeta primers. Profiled with immunoSEQ multiplex PCR; TCRdb holds only in-frame clones, not every one. The top ten hold over 1.1% of the sample, which has hundreds of thousands of clones, 65% to 90% seen once. Unrecorded immune exposures were likely, despite nominal health at sampling. Points from the study as a whole: Relative to the approximately 680-donor mean, N-insertions were reportedly fewer in an Asian-associated ancestry cluster in a later analysis. Accurate prediction of most subjects' HLA-A and HLA-B alleles from TCR beta sequences was reported.

This TCR was sampled from a girl under 18 in good health and CMV-seronegative. What was sequenced was PBMCs. This chain joins TRBV2 and TRBJ1-2; 9 nucleotides agree with TRBD1. The CDR3 spells CASSVTGGRGYTF. The CDR3 DNA reads as TGTGCCAGCAGTGTGACAGGGGGAAGGGGCTACACCTTC.